These 5 T cell receptor beta chains originate from one sample sequenced in a study of tumor-infiltrating lymphocytes in primary liver carcinoma. Joint extraction of RNA and DNA used about 17-31 mg of bulk tissue that was unsorted. Making TCR beta cDNA involved approximately 520 ng total RNA and a constant-region primer. Generation of the TCR beta libraries relied on three nested multiplex PCR rounds using slightly modified ARM-PCR. A C-beta reverse primer was combined with TRBV1-TRBV30 forward primers in the first two PCR rounds, and each round had around 11 cycles. TCRdb independently ran MiXCR on the multiplex PCR reads; one entry per CDR3 protein. The sample holds around 190,000 distinct CDR3 sequences, roughly 80% seen once. The sequencing sample was made of tumor tissue from primary liver carcinoma. The receptors come from a man aged 40-49 years with primary liver carcinoma and hepatitis B virus infection.

This clonotype has only a few counts. Germline is not matched at one junction end, which may reflect a read error. This chain links TRBV24-1 with TRBJ2-3; weak D call: TRBD2 (6 bases). The CDR3 sequence is 15 residues long. Germline V gives CDR1 KGHDR, CDR2 SFDVKD. This chain's CDR3 is CVTSVQRGSTDTQYF. In nucleotides, the CDR3 is TGTGTCACCAGTGTACAACGGGGGAGCACAGATACGCAGTATTTT.

In regard to this clonotype: Sequence at one end of the junction differs from germline and may be a read error. The V and J genes are TRBV10-2 and TRBJ1-6; no clear D gene. There are 14 residues in the CDR3. Per the germline V gene, CDR1 is WSHSY and CDR2 is SAAADI. The CDR3 DNA sequence: TGCGCCAGCAGTGAGTCTACGGTTAATTCACCCTTCCACTTT. Its protein is CASSESTVNSPFHF.

Concerning this clonotype: The germline gene is not matched at one end of the junction; a read error may be the cause. J is TRBJ2-5 and V is TRBV29-1; D is possibly TRBD2 (5 bases). This CDR3 region has 15 residues. The V gene's germline CDR1 is SQVTM and CDR2 ANQGSEA. CDR3 nucleotide sequence: TGCACCGTTGAATCCGCGGCGGGTAGTTCGGAGATCCAGTACTTC. It specifies CTVESAAGSSEIQYF.

Concerning this clonotype itself: Sequence at one end of the junction differs from germline and may be a read error. This chain links TRBV29-1 with TRBJ2-2; D might be TRBD1 or TRBD2, each matching 6 bases. Per the germline V gene, CDR1 is SQVTM and CDR2 is ANQGSEA. The CDR3 has 14 amino acids. CDR3 sequence reads: CSVDSGVNTGGLFF. CDR3 nucleotides: TGCAGTGTTGATTCAGGGGTGAACACCGGGGGGCTGTTTTTT.

The V call is TRBV2, the J call TRBJ1-1; D gene unclear. V lost 1 base, J lost 3 bases, and 9 bases lay in between. CDR3 length: 14 amino acids. The germline CDR1 and CDR2 sequences are SNHLY and FYNNEI. This chain's CDR3 is CASSEVGYYTEAFF. The CDR3 coding sequence is TGTGCCAGCAGTGAAGTAGGCTATTACACTGAAGCTTTCTTT.